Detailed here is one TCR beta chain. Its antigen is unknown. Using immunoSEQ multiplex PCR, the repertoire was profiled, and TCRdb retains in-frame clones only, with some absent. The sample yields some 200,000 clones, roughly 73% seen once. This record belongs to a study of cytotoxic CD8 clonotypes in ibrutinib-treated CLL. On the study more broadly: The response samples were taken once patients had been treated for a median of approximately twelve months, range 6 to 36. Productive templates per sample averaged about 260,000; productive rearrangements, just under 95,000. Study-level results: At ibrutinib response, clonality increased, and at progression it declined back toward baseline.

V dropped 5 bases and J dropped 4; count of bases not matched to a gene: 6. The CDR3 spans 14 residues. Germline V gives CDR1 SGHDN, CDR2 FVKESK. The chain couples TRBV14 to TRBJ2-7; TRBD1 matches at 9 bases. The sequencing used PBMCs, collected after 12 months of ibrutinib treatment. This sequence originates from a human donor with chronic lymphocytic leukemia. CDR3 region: CASSVQGAMYEQYF. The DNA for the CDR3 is TGTGCCAGCAGCGTACAGGGGGCTATGTACGAGCAGTACTTC.